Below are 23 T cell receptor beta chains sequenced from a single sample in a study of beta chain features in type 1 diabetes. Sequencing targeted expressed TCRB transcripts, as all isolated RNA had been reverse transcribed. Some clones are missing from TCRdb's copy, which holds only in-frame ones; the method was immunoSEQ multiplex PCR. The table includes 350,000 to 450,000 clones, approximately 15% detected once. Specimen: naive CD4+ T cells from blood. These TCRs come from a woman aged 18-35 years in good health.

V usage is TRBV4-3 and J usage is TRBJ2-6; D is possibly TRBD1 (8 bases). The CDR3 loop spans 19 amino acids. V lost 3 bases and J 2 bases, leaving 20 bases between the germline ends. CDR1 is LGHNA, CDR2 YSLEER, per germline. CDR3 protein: CASSQGGRQGSPGANVLTF. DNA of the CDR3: TGCGCCAGCAGCCAGGGGGGGAGACAGGGGTCCCCTGGGGCCAACGTCCTGACTTTC.

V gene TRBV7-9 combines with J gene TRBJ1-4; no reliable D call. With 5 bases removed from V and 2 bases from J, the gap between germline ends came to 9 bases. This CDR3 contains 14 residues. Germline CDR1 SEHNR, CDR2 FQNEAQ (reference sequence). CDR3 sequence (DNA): TGTGCCAGCAGCCCCTGGAGGACTAATGAAAAACTGTTTTTT. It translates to CASSPWRTNEKLFF. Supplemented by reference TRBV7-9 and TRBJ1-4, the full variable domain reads DTGVSQNPRHKITKRGQNVTFRCDPISEHNRLYWYRQTLGQGPEFLTYFQNEAQLEKSRLLSDRFSAERPKGSFSTLEIQRTEQGDSAMYLCASSPWRTNEKLFFGSGTQLSVL.

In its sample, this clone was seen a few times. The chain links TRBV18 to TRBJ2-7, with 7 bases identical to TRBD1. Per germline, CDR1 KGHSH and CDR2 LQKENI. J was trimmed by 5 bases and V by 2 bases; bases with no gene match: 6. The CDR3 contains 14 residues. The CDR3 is CASSPGQGVHEQYF. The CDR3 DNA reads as TGTGCCAGCTCACCAGGGCAGGGGGTCCACGAGCAGTACTTC.

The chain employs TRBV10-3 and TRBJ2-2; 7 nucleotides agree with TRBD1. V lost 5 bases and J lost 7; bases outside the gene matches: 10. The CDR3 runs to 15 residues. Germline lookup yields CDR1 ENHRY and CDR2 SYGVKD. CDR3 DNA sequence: TGTGCCATCAGTCAAGGGACAGATTTTATCGGGGAGCTGTTTTTT. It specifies CAISQGTDFIGELFF.

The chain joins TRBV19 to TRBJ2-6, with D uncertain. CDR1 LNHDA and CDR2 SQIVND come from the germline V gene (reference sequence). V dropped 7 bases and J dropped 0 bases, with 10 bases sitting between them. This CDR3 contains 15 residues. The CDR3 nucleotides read TGTGCCAGTAAACAAGAATCCTCTGGGGCCAACGTCCTGACTTTC. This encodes CASKQESSGANVLTF. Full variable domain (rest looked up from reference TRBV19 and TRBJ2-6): DGGITQSPKYLFRKEGQNVTLSCEQNLNHDAMYWYRQDPGQGLRLIYYSQIVNDFQKGDIAEGYSVSREKKESFPLTVTSAQKNPTAFYLCASKQESSGANVLTFGAGSRLTVL.

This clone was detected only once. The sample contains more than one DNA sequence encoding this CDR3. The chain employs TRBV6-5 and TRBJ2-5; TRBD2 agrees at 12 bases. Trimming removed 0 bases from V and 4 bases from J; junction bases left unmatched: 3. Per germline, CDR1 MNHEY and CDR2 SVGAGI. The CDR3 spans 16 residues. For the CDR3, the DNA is TGTGCCAGCAGTTACTCCCTAGCGGGAGGGCGAGAGACCCAGTACTTC. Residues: CASSYSLAGGRETQYF.

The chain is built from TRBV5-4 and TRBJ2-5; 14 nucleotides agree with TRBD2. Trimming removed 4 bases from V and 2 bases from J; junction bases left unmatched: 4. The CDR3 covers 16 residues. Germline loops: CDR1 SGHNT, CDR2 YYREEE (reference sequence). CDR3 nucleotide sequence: TGTGCCAGCAGCCTACGACTAGCGGGAGGGCAAGAGACCCAGTACTTC. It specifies CASSLRLAGGQETQYF.

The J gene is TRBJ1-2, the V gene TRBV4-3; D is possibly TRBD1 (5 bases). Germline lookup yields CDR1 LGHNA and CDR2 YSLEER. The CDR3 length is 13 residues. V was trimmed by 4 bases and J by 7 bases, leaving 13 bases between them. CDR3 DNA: TGCGCCAGCAGCCCGAAAGGGAGGGGTGGCTACACCTTC. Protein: CASSPKGRGGYTF.

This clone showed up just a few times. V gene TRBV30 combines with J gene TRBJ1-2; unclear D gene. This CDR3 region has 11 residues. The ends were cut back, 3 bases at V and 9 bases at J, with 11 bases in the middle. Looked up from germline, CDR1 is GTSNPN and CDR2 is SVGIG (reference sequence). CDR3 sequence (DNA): TGTGCCTGGAGGCGCCCGGGGAGCTACACCTTC. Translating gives CAWRRPGSYTF. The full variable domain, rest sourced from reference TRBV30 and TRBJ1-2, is SQTIHQWPATLVQPVGSPLSLECTVEGTSNPNLYWYRQAAGRGLQLLFYSVGIGQISSEVPQNLSASRPQDRQFILSSKKLLLSDSGFYLCAWRRPGSYTFGSGTRLTVV.

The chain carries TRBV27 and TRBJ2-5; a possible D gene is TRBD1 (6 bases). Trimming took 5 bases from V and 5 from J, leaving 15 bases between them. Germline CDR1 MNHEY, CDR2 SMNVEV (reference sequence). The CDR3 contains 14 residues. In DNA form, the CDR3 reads TGTGCCAGCAGTCCCCACAGGGTTGCTGAGACCCAGTACTTC. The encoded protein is CASSPHRVAETQYF.

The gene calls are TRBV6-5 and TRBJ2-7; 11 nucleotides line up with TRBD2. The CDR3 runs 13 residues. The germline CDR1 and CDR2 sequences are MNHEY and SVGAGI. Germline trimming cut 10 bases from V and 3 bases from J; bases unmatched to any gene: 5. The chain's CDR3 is CATTGTSGYEQYF. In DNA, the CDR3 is TGTGCCACAACCGGGACTAGCGGCTACGAGCAGTACTTC.

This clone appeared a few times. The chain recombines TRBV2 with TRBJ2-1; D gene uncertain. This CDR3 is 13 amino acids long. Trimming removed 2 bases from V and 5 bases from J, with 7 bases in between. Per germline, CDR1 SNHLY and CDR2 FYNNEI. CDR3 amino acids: CASSEQVDNEQFF. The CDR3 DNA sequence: TGTGCCAGCAGTGAACAGGTAGACAATGAGCAGTTCTTC.

The CDR3 nucleotides are TGCGCCAGCAGCTTGGTTCAGCGGGAGACAGATACGCAGTATTTT. This sequence encodes CASSLVQRETDTQYF. The gene calls are TRBV5-1 and TRBJ2-3; the match to TRBD2 covers 8 bases. The germline V gene encodes CDR1 SGHRS and CDR2 YFSETQ. CDR3 length equals 15 residues. V lost 0 bases and J lost 3; bases outside the gene matches: 3.

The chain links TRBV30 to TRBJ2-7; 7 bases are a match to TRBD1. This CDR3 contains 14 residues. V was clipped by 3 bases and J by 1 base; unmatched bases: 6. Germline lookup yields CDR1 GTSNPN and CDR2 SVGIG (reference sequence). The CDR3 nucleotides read TGTGCCTGGAGGAGGGGACAGTCTTCCTACGAGCAGTACTTC. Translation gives CAWRRGQSSYEQYF. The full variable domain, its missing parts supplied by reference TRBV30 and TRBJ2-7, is SQTIHQWPATLVQPVGSPLSLECTVEGTSNPNLYWYRQAAGRGLQLLFYSVGIGQISSEVPQNLSASRPQDRQFILSSKKLLLSDSGFYLCAWRRGQSSYEQYFGPGTRLTVT.

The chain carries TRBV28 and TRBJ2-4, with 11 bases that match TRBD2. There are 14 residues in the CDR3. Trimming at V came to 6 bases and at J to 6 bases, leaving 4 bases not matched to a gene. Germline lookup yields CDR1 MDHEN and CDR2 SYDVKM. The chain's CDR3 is CASSGSGRGNIQYF. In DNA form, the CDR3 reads TGTGCCAGCAGCGGTAGCGGGAGGGGAAACATTCAGTACTTC.

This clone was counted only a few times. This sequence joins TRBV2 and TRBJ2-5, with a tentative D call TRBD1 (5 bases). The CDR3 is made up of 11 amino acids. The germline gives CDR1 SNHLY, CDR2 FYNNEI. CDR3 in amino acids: CASVGHETQYF. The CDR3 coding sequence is TGTGCGAGCGTGGGGCACGAGACCCAGTACTTC.

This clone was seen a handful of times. CDR3 amino acids: CASSLPGHRQETQYF. CDR3 nucleotides: TGTGCCAGCAGCTTACCGGGACACCGTCAAGAGACCCAGTACTTC. The V and J genes are TRBV11-2 and TRBJ2-5; tentative D call: TRBD1 (6 bases). The germline V gene encodes CDR1 SGHAT and CDR2 FQNNGV. V was pared by 2 bases and J by 2 bases, with 12 bases between. CDR3 length equals 15 residues. The full variable domain, with the rest looked up from reference TRBV11-2 and TRBJ2-5, is EAGVAQSPRYKIIEKRQSVAFWCNPISGHATLYWYQQILGQGPKLLIQFQNNGVVDDSQLPKDRFSAERLKGVDSTLKIQPAKLEDSAVYLCASSLPGHRQETQYFGPGTRLLVL.

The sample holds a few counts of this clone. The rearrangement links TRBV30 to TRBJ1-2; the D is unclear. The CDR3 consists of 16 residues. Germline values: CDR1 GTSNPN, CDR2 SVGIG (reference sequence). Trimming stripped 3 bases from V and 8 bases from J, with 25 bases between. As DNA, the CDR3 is TGTGCCTGGAGCGGGGTACCGGTTACTCGTCGAGGCGGCTACACCTTC. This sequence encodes CAWSGVPVTRRGGYTF.

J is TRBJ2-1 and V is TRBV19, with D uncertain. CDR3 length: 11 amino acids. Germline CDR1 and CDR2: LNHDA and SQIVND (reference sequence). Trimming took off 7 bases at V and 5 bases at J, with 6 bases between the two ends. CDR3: CASTFHNEQFF. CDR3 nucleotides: TGTGCCAGTACTTTTCACAATGAGCAGTTCTTC.

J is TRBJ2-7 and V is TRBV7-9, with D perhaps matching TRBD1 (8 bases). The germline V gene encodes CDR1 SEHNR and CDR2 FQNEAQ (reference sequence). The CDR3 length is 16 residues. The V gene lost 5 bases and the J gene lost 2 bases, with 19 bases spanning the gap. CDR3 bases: TGTGCCAGCAGCCCAGGACAGGGAGGGGTGCCCTACGAGCAGTACTTC. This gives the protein CASSPGQGGVPYEQYF. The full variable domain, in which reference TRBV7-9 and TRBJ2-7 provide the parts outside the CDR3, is DTGVSQNPRHKITKRGQNVTFRCDPISEHNRLYWYRQTLGQGPEFLTYFQNEAQLEKSRLLSDRFSAERPKGSFSTLEIQRTEQGDSAMYLCASSPGQGGVPYEQYFGPGTRLTVT.

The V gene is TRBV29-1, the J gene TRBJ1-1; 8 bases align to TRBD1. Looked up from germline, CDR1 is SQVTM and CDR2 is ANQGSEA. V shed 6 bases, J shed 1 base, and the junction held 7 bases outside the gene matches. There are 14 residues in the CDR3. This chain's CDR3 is CSVVVGTGNTEAFF. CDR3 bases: TGCAGCGTAGTGGTAGGGACAGGGAACACTGAAGCTTTCTTT.

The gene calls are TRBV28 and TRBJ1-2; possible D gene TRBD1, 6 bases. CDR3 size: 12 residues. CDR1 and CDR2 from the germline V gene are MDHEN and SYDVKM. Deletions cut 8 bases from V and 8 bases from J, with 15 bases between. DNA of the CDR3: TGTGCCAGCGGGGGGGCCCTCAACGGCTACACCTTC. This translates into CASGGALNGYTF.

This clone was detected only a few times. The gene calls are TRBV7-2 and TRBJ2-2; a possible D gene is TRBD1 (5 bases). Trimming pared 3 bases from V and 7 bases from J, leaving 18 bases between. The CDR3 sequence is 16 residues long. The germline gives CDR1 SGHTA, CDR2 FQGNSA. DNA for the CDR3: TGTGCCAGCAGCTTGAGAAGCGCAGGGTCCCGCGGGGAGCTGTTTTTT. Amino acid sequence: CASSLRSAGSRGELFF.